A selection of T cell receptor beta chains follows, all from one sample in a study of blood T cell repertoires in COVID-19. The method was immunoSEQ multiplex PCR; TCRdb's version includes in-frame clones alone and lacks a portion of them. The sample includes 150,000 or so clones, about 90% of them seen just once. The sequenced sample was peripheral blood. The receptors derive from an older man with acute or convalescent COVID-19. CDR3s include the opening cysteine and the closing phenylalanine or tryptophan.

CDR3 protein: CAWSAGMNTEAFF
V gene: TRBV30
CDR3 length: 13

CDR3 protein: CATSDSGTGGKFQETQYF
V gene: TRBV24-1
CDR3 length: 18

CDR3 protein: CASSYSLGQGGYGYTF
V gene: TRBV6-5
CDR3 length: 16

CDR3 protein: CASQHFGQGNYGYTF
V gene: TRBV5-4
CDR3 length: 15

CDR3 protein: CASSYGTYTGELFF
V gene: TRBV6-2/TRBV6-3
CDR3 length: 14

CDR3 protein: CASSESSGRGLHTQYF
V gene: TRBV10-1
CDR3 length: 16

CDR3 protein: CATRGTGATEAFF
V gene: TRBV24-1
CDR3 length: 13

CDR3 protein: CASSPRDRGSEQYF
V gene: TRBV6-6
CDR3 length: 14

CDR3 protein: CASAPGQGTQPQHF
V gene: TRBV18
CDR3 length: 14

CDR3 protein: CASSLDGFSAYEQYF
V gene: TRBV5-1
CDR3 length: 15

CDR3 protein: CATSGDRASPLHF
V gene: TRBV24-1
CDR3 length: 13

CDR3 protein: CASSLVGGLGAEQYF
V gene: TRBV7-9
CDR3 length: 15

CDR3 protein: CASSSASGSTDTQYF
V gene: TRBV5-1
CDR3 length: 15

CDR3 protein: CASSNPDRPVNEKLFF
V gene: TRBV21-1
CDR3 length: 16

CDR3 protein: CASTSGLAGSNEQFF
V gene: TRBV10-1
CDR3 length: 15

CDR3 protein: CASSSNVGQPDSPLHF
V gene: TRBV7-2
CDR3 length: 16

CDR3 protein: CASSYSPLDTEAFF
V gene: TRBV5-1
CDR3 length: 14

CDR3 protein: CASSLEAGGQREQFF
V gene: TRBV5-4
CDR3 length: 15

CDR3 protein: CASSEGTSGSLSYNEQFF
V gene: TRBV10-1
CDR3 length: 18

CDR3 protein: CASSLAGSGGVGTQYF
V gene: TRBV5-4
CDR3 length: 16

CDR3 protein: CASNAGGPSLGANVLTF
V gene: TRBV10-2
CDR3 length: 17

CDR3 protein: CASSLGDRAHEKLFF
V gene: TRBV28
CDR3 length: 15

CDR3 protein: CASSIEQGARNQPQHF
V gene: TRBV19
CDR3 length: 16

CDR3 protein: CASSFDGQPNTEAFF
V gene: TRBV28
CDR3 length: 15

CDR3 protein: CASSPGSSSGNTIYF
V gene: TRBV5-4
CDR3 length: 15

CDR3 protein: CASSLGWLAEDYNEQFF
V gene: TRBV5-1
CDR3 length: 17

CDR3 protein: CASTLDRLGYSPLHF
V gene: TRBV19
CDR3 length: 15

CDR3 protein: CSVEPQNPQGPPTGELFF
V gene: TRBV29-1
CDR3 length: 18

CDR3 protein: CASSSPGGTNYGYTF
V gene: TRBV28
CDR3 length: 15

CDR3 protein: CASSLGRGNHEQYF
V gene: TRBV7-2
CDR3 length: 14

CDR3 protein: CASSARLAGLEFF
V gene: TRBV2
CDR3 length: 13

CDR3 protein: CASSEYPPGGAGPDTQYF
V gene: TRBV2
CDR3 length: 18

CDR3 protein: CASSLVASASSGNTIYF
V gene: TRBV11-2
CDR3 length: 17

CDR3 protein: CASSPDRVSYEQYF
V gene: TRBV18
CDR3 length: 14

CDR3 protein: CASSLVDNYEQYF
V gene: TRBV7-2
CDR3 length: 13

CDR3 protein: CASSSGPSYEQYF
V gene: TRBV2
CDR3 length: 13

CDR3 protein: CASSLTGDQPQHF
V gene: TRBV7-9
CDR3 length: 13

CDR3 protein: CASSSLMSSYNSPLHF
V gene: TRBV27
CDR3 length: 16

CDR3 protein: CATSESSGRAYNEQFF
V gene: TRBV24-1
CDR3 length: 16

CDR3 protein: CASSLGSGLGDYEQYF
V gene: TRBV7-9
CDR3 length: 16

CDR3 protein: CASSPQTGGYTEAFF
V gene: TRBV19
CDR3 length: 15

CDR3 protein: CASSPGTGGPGELFF
V gene: TRBV13
CDR3 length: 15

CDR3 protein: CASSLGQGAYGYTF
V gene: TRBV7-3
CDR3 length: 14

CDR3 protein: CATSRAGEVDEQFF
V gene: TRBV15
CDR3 length: 14